This T cell receptor (beta chain) was observed in a study of T-cell memory formation after mild COVID-19. Study-level findings and limits: Pre-infection memory already had some responding clones, implying cross-reactive memory joined.

TCR alpha and TCR beta cDNA libraries with sample barcodes and UMIs came from 5'RACE using constant-segment primers. TCRdb passed the 5' RACE reads through MiXCR, listing each CDR3 protein once. The repertoire consists of over 120,000 distinct CDR3 sequences, with approximately 25% occurring once and the leading ten covering less than 25%. Turning to this clonotype: Its antigen remains unidentified.

CDR1 and CDR2 (germline): LNHDA, SQIVND (reference sequence). This CDR3 comprises 14 residues. V dropped 3 bases and J dropped 0 bases, with 8 bases sitting between them. This TCR came from an adult woman who had mild COVID-19 (a few samples of this study predate the infection). Cell type and time point are not known. The chain employs TRBV19 and TRBJ1-1; TRBD1 might be the D (5 bases). The specimen sequenced was PBMCs or a T cell subset sorted from them (not recorded which). CDR3 sequence: CASSIIGVNTEAFF. The CDR3 bases are TGTGCCAGTAGTATCATAGGGGTGAACACTGAAGCTTTCTTT. The variable domain in full, completed from reference TRBV19 and TRBJ1-1, reads DGGITQSPKYLFRKEGQNVTLSCEQNLNHDAMYWYRQDPGQGLRLIYYSQIVNDFQKGDIAEGYSVSREKKESFPLTVTSAQKNPTAFYLCASSIIGVNTEAFFGQGTRLTVV.